This T cell receptor (beta chain) was sequenced for a study of OX40 agonist ivuxolimab in advanced cancers. Across the study: Of mixed ages from about 20 to 90 and averaging about 65 years, the group was approximately 80% male. Study-wide findings and caveats: On average, CD8+ T cells showed a greater number of expanded clones than CD4+.

With regard to this clone: Its cognate antigen is unknown.

The data were produced by immunoSEQ multiplex PCR, yet TCRdb's version contains in-frame clones alone and is incomplete. The repertoire consists of about 67,000 clones, with about 87% occurring once and the leading ten covering more than 3.5%. Trimming left V 3 bases short and J 4 bases short, with 15 bases between. In germline, CDR1 is LGHNA, CDR2 YNFKEQ. This CDR3 is 15 amino acids long. This sequence joins TRBV4-2 and TRBJ1-1; D is unclear. This specimen was CD4+ or CD8+ T cells sorted from blood, taken in a trial of the OX40 agonist ivuxolimab. This clonotype was obtained from an adult with an advanced solid tumor such as melanoma, head and neck, liver or kidney cancer. This CDR3 reads CASSQPRDRSTEAFF. The CDR3 DNA reads TGTGCCAGCAGCCAGCCCCGCGATAGGAGCACTGAAGCTTTCTTT.